This record covers a single T cell receptor beta chain. The V gene's germline CDR1 is SGHRS and CDR2 YFSETQ. The CDR3 contains 16 residues. Trimming pared 1 base from V and 0 bases from J, leaving 10 bases between. Under the authors' procedure: The authors estimated nucleated cell counts from reference gene primer amplification. Sequencing used immunoSEQ multiplex PCR; TCRdb keeps in-frame clones, though not all of them. The D gene and trimming were derived from the DNA, and the V and J assignments and clone size from that table. The sample has about 260,000 clones; 75% to 90% are singletons. Patients of the Seattle cohort, enrolled during active infection, were followed longitudinally. The data belong to a study of blood T cell repertoires in COVID-19. Study overall: Some COVID-19 samples were acute and others convalescent; all came from the United States, Italy and Spain.

The chain has TRBV5-1 and TRBJ2-2, with D possibly being TRBD1 (6 bases). Sequenced sample: peripheral blood. The sequence derives from a woman aged 70-85 years with COVID-19, enrolled during active disease. Written as DNA, the CDR3 is TGCGCCAGCAGCTTGATGGGGGCTCCGAACACCGGGGAGCTGTTTTTT. Its protein is CASSLMGAPNTGELFF.